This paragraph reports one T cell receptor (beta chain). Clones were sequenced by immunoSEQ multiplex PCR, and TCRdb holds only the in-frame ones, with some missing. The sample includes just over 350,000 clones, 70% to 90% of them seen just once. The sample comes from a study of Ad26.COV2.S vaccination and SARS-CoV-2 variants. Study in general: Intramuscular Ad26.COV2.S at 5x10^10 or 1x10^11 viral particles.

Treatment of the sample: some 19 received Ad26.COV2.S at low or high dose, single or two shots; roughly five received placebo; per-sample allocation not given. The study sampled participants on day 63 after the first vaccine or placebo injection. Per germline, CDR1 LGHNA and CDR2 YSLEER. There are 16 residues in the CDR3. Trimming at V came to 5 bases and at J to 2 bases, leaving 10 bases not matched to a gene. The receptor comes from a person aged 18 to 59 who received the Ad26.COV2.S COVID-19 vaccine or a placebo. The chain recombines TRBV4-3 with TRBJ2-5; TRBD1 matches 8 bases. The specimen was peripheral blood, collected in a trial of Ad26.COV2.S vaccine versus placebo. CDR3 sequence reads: CASSSRTGSRQETQYF. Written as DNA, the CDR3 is TGCGCCAGCAGCTCACGGACAGGGAGTAGGCAAGAGACCCAGTACTTC.